This TCR beta chain was retrieved from a study of cytomegalovirus exposure and HLA in healthy donors (dated by TCRdb to the late 2010s). Regarding the study in general: An earlier analysis of several hundred of the donors reported 250 to 350 Gb of sequence data and 100 million to 130 million unique TCR beta sequences from about 179 million T cells. The T cell repertoires of 670 or so subjects were profiled by immunosequencing and related to cytomegalovirus serostatus. Class I and class II HLA loci were covered by the typing at four-digit resolution. The study aimed to test whether signatures of past pathogen exposure could be identified by cataloging public T cell receptors. An early release covering 550 to 700 HLA-typed donors comprised roughly 300 gigabases of sequencing data and 65 million to 100 million unique TCR sequences. A later analysis re-analyzed previously published TCR beta repertoires from about 600 donors and added high-resolution HLA genotyping to study TCR occurrence patterns. Roughly five DR-DQ haplotypes were handled as single units for association and clustering because linkage in the cohort was strong. Among the approximately 430 genotyped donors, more than 70% belonged to the genetic ancestry cluster associated with self-reported Caucasian donors. The number of donors typed differed by locus, with roughly 629-640 for A, B, C, DRB1 and DQB1, 522 for DQA1, nearly 610 for DPA1, and some 450 for DPB1. In the later analysis, no new phenotypic data were used to find candidate immune exposures; instead, reliance was placed on TCR beta sequences and their occurrence across donors. High-throughput TCR immunosequencing, statistical association of individual TCRs with disease status, and machine learning were combined to predict cytomegalovirus infection status. To decide whether each TCR beta V gene segment behaved as functional or pseudogenic, an earlier analysis of nearly 600 of the donors relied on high-throughput TCR beta sequencing. Across 398 genotyped donors of the cohort, an average of roughly 250,000 unique TCR beta nucleotide sequences per donor were sequenced, and approximately 19% of those sequences were non-productive. A later genetic analysis took genome-wide SNP genotypes for 398 of the 666 donors and used that subset as a discovery cohort. A separate validation cohort of over 95 different subjects was used in addition to the roughly 700-subject first cohort. Donor age, sex, ethnicity and CMV serostatus were compiled together with the repertoire data. Every repertoire in the discovery cohort had been generated on one and the same sequencing platform. On the study overall, not on this receptor specifically: Linkage disequilibrium might explain the correlated functional status among segregating V segments, but an unknown experimental factor could not be ruled out. In a later analysis, the rate of TCR association differed among HLA loci, with DRB1 alleles having the most associated TCRs and HLA-C alleles having the fewest. Broadly in line with IMGT annotations, most TCR beta V segments showed up in productive rearrangements about 90% or about 30% of the time in an earlier analysis of about 500 of the donors. CMV serostatus was the only immune exposure information available for the cohort. The authors suggested that the approach could potentially be generalized to other disease states and immunological phenotypes. In this cohort, only TCR beta chains were sequenced, and detectable features were limited by the absence of alpha or paired-chain data. The presence/absence analyses assumed that sequencing depth was roughly uniform across donors, and that assumption may not be true. Specific HLA alleles were associated with 15,000 to 20,000 TCR beta sequences at a false discovery rate of 0.05 in a later analysis. The sequencing pipeline was judged likely to have produced a cluster of highly shared sequence variants as a technical artifact. Because some donors lacked HLA typing at each locus, the association tests relied only on the typed subset. A later analysis found that HLA-associated TCR beta chains were more clonally expanded and had lower generation probabilities than equally common non-associated chains. In both the original and validation cohorts, the classifier was reported to diagnose cytomegalovirus status with high specificity and sensitivity. A further reported finding was that TCR beta sequences accurately predicted the HLA-A and HLA-B alleles for most subjects in the first cohort. A later analysis reported that several top co-occurrence clusters appeared linked to parvovirus B19, influenza, CMV and Epstein-Barr virus. In a later genetic analysis, a missense DCLRE1C variant was associated with V-gene and J-gene trimming of TCR beta chains, and the association was replicated in an independent cohort. Across donors, most TCR sequences were observed very rarely, whereas some public TCRs were present in many individuals. When HLA alleles, especially DR and DQ, strongly co-occurred, TCR associations were difficult to assign to individual alleles. Compared with the approximately 710-donor mean, donors in an Asian-associated ancestry cluster had fewer N-insertions in productive TCRs, according to a later genetic analysis. In the study, 150 to 200 TCR beta chains were listed as associated with cytomegalovirus. Some IMGT-functional V segments, including TRBV6-2 and TRBV6-3, could not be told apart with the 87-base-pair reads, so those segments were excluded. Most CMV-associated TCR beta chains appeared to be HLA-restricted in a later analysis, and the HLA associations seemed to be driven largely by CMV exposure. A few of the identified cytomegalovirus-associated TCR beta chains were confirmed in vitro to be specific for cytomegalovirus antigens. The earlier analysis of nearly 600 of the donors excluded 15 to 20 rarely observed V segments, including chromosome 9 orphons, because counts were too low.

In total, 666 healthy bone marrow donors made up the cohort. Cohort members were all nominally healthy when sampled, although unrecorded immune exposures were likely present. The donor tested CMV seropositive, placing the donor among the approximately 310 seropositive members of the cohort. Each donor provided a peripheral blood sample, and peripheral blood mononuclear cells were used for TCR beta sequencing. Genomic DNA was extracted from the blood cell samples with the Qiagen DNeasy Blood Extraction Kit. This clone was detected once. The specificity of this receptor is unknown. No much larger clone is present one base from it, and per-base qualities are unavailable. Library construction relied on the immunoSEQ multiplex PCR assay. The multiplex PCR relied on a mix of 60 forward primers for TCR Vbeta segments and 13 reverse primers for TCR Jbeta segments. Amplification of the CDR3 region of rearranged TCR beta genes was performed with a multiplex PCR assay on genomic DNA. Amplified TCR beta libraries were sequenced as 87-base-pair reads on the Illumina HiSeq System. In the original analysis: In a later analysis, tens of millions of unique TCR beta chains were counted across the 500 to 850 repertoires, and around 10 million of these chains were shared by at least two donors. Raw reads were error-corrected and collapsed into unique sequences by a nearest-neighbor algorithm in which closely related sequences were merged to remove PCR and sequencing errors. Alignment of CDR3 sequences to IMGT reference sequences was used to assign V, D and J gene segments. For a sequence to be retained, a match of at least six nucleotides to both a V gene segment and a J gene segment was required. A rearrangement was called productive if the CDR3 had no stop codons and remained in frame with V and J, and every other rearrangement was called non-productive. Following IMGT convention, CDR3 was defined as the stretch from the second conserved V-encoded cysteine up to the conserved J-encoded phenylalanine. Sequences without an unambiguous match to a single V gene segment were excluded from the earlier analysis of almost 600 of the donors. An earlier analysis of several hundred of the donors called V segments functional above 56.7% productive rearrangements and segregating when the between-donor standard deviation exceeded 5%. A statistical classification framework was built to diagnose cytomegalovirus status from the catalog of TCR beta chain sequences. V and J gene assignment, in a later analysis, came from comparing TCR nucleotide sequences with IMGT/GENE-DB human TR gene sequences. Using the TCRdist pipeline, a later analysis assigned CDR3 sequences along with most-parsimonious VDJ recombination scenarios. In a later analysis, each TCR beta chain was defined by its CDR3 amino acid sequence together with its V-gene family, and reads lacking a unique V-gene family were excluded. To address suspected cross-contamination and a sequencing artifact, a later analysis removed 592 highly shared, low-generation-probability nucleotide sequences. A later analysis calculated a clonal expansion index for each public chain from normalized within-repertoire ranks of inferred template counts. Generation probabilities in a later analysis came from a VDJ recombination model fitted to out-of-frame rearrangements, and those results were checked against IGoR. Hypergeometric tests were used in a later analysis to score TCR-TCR, TCR-HLA and TCR-CMV co-occurrence, with a repertoire-size bias correction applied to the TCR pairs. A later analysis estimated false discovery rates by permuting HLA or CMV assignments 20 times. A later analysis grouped co-occurring TCRs with DBSCAN, adding TCRdist sequence similarity when clustering within HLA-allele-positive subsets. Co-occurrence clustering excluded repertoires with fewer than 30,000 or more than 120,000 public chains, plus five with anomalous nucleotide sharing. Sourced from immuneACCESS, this table was stored by TCRdb with only in-frame sequences that have V and J called. A share of the clones is absent; for the studies checked, an unresolved V gene accounts for under half, and the remainder has no known explanation. The DNA gave D and trimming, while V, J and clone size come from that table. The sample table lists over 150,000 clones, roughly 82% of them with a count of one. Of the sample, 1.5% is held by the ten largest clones.

The CDR3 runs 16 amino acids, cysteine and phenylalanine included. The only DNA kept is the CDR3, 48 bases in frame from the first base. The germline V gene sets CDR1 to SGHTA and CDR2 to FQGTGA. Trimming takes 3 bases from V and 0 bases from J, and the germline ends sit 13 bases apart. The sample comprised PBMCs. The TCR originated in a girl aged 10-17 years in good health and CMV-seropositive. The rearrangement combines TRBV7-3 with TRBJ2-3; TRBD2 could be the D gene, as 6 bases match. CDR3 sequence: CASSFQTGTSTDTQYF. The DNA sequence is TGTGCCAGCAGCTTCCAAACCGGGACTAGCACAGATACGCAGTATTTT.